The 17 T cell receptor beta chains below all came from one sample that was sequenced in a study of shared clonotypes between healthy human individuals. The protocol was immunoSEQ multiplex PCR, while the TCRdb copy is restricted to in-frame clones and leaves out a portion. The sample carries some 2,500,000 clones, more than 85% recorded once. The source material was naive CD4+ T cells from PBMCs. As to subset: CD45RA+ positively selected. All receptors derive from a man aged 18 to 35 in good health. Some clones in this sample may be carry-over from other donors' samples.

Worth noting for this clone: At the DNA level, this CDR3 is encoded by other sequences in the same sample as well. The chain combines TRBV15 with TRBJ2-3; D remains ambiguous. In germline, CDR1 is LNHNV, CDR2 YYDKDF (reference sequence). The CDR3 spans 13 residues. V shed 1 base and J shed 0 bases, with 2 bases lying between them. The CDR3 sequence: CATSRASTDTQYF. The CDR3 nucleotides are TGTGCCACCAGCAGAGCTAGCACAGATACGCAGTATTTT.

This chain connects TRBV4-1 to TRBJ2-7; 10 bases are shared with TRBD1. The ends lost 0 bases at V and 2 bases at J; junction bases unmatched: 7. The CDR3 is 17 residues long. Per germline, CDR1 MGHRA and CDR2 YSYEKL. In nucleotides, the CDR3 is TGCGCCAGCAGCCAAGATAGGGGACAGGGGAGTCCCTACGAGCAGTACTTC. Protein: CASSQDRGQGSPYEQYF.

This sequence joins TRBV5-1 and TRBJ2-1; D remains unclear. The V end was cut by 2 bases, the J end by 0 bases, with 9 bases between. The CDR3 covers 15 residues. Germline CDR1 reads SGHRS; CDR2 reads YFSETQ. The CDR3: CASSFVSSSYNEQFF. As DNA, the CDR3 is TGCGCCAGCAGCTTCGTATCAAGCTCCTACAATGAGCAGTTCTTC.

CDR3 sequence: CASSRDRGHEQYF. In nucleotides, the CDR3 is TGTGCCAGCAGCCGGGACAGGGGCCACGAGCAGTACTTC. V usage is TRBV7-9 and J usage is TRBJ2-7; 10 bases are shared with TRBD1. Germline CDR1 SEHNR, CDR2 FQNEAQ (reference sequence). J lost 5 bases, V lost 5 bases, and 3 bases had no gene match. The CDR3 consists of 13 residues.

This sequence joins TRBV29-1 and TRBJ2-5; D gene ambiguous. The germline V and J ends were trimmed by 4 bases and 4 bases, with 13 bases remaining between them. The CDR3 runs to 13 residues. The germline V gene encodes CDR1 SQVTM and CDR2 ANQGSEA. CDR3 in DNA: TGCAGCGTTGTACACGGGCAGGCAGAGACCCAGTACTTC. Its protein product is CSVVHGQAETQYF.

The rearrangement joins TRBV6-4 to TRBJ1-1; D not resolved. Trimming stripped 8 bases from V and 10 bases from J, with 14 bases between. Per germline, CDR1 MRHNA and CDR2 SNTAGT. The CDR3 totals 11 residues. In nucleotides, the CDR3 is TGTGCCAGCCCAGTAATATCTCCAGCTTTCTTT. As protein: CASPVISPAFF.

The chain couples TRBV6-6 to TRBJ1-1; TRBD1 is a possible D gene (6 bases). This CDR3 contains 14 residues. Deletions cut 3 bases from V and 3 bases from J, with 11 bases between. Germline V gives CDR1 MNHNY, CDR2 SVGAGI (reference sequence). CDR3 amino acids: CASSYNREYTEAFF. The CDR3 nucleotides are TGTGCCAGCAGTTATAACAGGGAATACACTGAAGCTTTCTTT.

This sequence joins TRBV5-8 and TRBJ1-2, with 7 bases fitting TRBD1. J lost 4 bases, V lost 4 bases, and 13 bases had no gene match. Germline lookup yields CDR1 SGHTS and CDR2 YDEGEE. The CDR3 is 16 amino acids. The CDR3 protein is CASSRLRGRGSYGYTF. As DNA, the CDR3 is TGTGCCAGCAGCCGTCTTAGGGGGCGAGGGAGCTATGGCTACACCTTC.

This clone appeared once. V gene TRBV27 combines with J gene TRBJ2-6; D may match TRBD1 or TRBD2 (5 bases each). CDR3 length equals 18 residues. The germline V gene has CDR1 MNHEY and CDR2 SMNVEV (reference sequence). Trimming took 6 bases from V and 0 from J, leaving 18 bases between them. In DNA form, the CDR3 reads TGTGCCAGCAGCGGGGCAGGATATGATCCCTCTGGGGCCAACGTCCTGACTTTC. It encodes CASSGAGYDPSGANVLTF.

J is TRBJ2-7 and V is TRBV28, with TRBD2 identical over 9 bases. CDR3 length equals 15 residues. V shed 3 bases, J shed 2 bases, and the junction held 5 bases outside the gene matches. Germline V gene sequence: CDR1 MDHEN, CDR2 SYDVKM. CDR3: CASSFRLAGAYEQYF. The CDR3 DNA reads TGTGCCAGCAGTTTCCGCTTAGCGGGAGCCTACGAGCAGTACTTC. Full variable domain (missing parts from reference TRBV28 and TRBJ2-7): DVKVTQSSRYLVKRTGEKVFLECVQDMDHENMFWYRQDPGLGLRLIYFSYDVKMKEKGDIPEGYSVSREKKERFSLILESASTNQTSMYLCASSFRLAGAYEQYFGPGTRLTVT.

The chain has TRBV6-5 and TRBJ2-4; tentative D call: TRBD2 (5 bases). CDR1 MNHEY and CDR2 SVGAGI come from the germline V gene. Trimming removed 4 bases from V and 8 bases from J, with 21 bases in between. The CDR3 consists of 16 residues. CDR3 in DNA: TGTGCCAGCAGTTCCACACTAGACATACGGGGTGACATTCAGTACTTC. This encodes CASSSTLDIRGDIQYF.

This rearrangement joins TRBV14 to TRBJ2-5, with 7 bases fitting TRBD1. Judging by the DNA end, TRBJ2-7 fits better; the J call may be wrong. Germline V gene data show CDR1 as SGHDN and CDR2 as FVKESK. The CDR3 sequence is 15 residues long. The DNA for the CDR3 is TGTGCCAGCAGACGAGGCGGACAGGCCGGAGGCGAGCAGTACTTC. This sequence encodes CASRRGGQAGGEQYF.

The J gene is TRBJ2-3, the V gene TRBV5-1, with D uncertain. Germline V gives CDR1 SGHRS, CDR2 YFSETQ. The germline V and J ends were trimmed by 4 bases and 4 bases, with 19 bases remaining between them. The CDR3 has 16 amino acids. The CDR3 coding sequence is TGCGCCAGCAGCCGATCCACTAAGCCTCCGGCAGATACGCAGTATTTT. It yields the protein CASSRSTKPPADTQYF.

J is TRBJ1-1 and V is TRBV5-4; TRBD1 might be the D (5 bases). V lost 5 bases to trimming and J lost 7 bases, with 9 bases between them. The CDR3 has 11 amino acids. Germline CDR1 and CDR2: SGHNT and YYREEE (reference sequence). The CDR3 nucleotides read TGTGCCAGCAGGACAGAAGTTGAAGCTTTCTTT. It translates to CASRTEVEAFF.

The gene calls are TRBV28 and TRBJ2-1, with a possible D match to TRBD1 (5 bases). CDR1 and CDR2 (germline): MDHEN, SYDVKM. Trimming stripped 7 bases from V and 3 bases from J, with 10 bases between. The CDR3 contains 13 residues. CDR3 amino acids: CASTADNYNEQFF. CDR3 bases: TGTGCCAGCACCGCGGACAACTACAATGAGCAGTTCTTC.

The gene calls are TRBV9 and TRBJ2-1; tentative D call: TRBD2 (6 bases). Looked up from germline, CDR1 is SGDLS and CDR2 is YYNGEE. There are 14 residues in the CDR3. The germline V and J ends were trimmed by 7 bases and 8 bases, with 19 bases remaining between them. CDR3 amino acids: CASSEAGWGHEQFF. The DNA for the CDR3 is TGTGCCAGCTCCGAAGCGGGTTGGGGTCATGAGCAGTTCTTC.

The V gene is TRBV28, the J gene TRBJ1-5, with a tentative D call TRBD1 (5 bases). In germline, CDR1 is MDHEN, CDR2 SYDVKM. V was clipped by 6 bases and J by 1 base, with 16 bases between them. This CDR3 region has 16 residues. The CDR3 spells CASSGEGLWSNQPQHF. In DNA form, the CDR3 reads TGTGCCAGCAGCGGAGAGGGGTTGTGGAGCAATCAGCCCCAGCATTTT.